This entry lists 27 T cell receptor beta chains sequenced from one sample in a study of control samples from healthy donors and cancer patients. The table came from immunoSEQ multiplex PCR; TCRdb's copy has only in-frame clones and leaves some out. The sample lists around 120,000 clones, less than 95% occurring once. What was sequenced was blood. These receptor sequences come from a young man in good health.

The V call is TRBV4-1, the J call TRBJ1-1, with 8 bases fitting TRBD1. Germline CDR1 is MGHRA and CDR2 is YSYEKL. The CDR3 has 12 residues. J was trimmed by 8 bases and V by 4 bases; bases with no gene match: 3. In nucleotides, the CDR3 is TGCGCCAGCAGCCTCGACAGGGGAGAAGCTTTCTTT. Translating it yields CASSLDRGEAFF.

This chain uses TRBV30 with TRBJ1-1; maybe TRBD1 (5 bases). Germline V gene sequence: CDR1 GTSNPN, CDR2 SVGIG (reference sequence). With 0 bases removed from V and 3 bases from J, the gap between germline ends came to 23 bases. The CDR3 is 18 amino acids. CDR3 nucleotide sequence: TGTGCCTGGAGTGTAAAGCTGGGCGGGGGGTCACTGGACACTGAAGCTTTCTTT. This translates into CAWSVKLGGGSLDTEAFF.

V usage is TRBV12-5 and J usage is TRBJ2-2; D call uncertain. The germline V gene encodes CDR1 LGHNT and CDR2 FRNRAP. The CDR3 has 12 amino acids. V lost 3 bases to trimming and J lost 5 bases, with 4 bases between them. The CDR3 DNA reads as TGTGCTAGTGGTTTTAGTACCGGGGAGCTGTTTTTT. Translation gives CASGFSTGELFF.

This chain links TRBV4-1 with TRBJ2-7; TRBD1 aligns across 9 bases. CDR1 is MGHRA and CDR2 is YSYEKL in the germline V gene. This CDR3 contains 17 residues. The junction had 9 bases not matched to a gene; V was cut back by 3 bases and J by 0 bases. CDR3 nucleotide sequence: TGCGCCAGCAGCCAGCTCTACAGGGGGCCGAGCTCCTACGAGCAGTACTTC. It translates to CASSQLYRGPSSYEQYF.

The genes are TRBV5-1 and TRBJ2-2; 7 bases fit TRBD2. Germline CDR1 is SGHRS and CDR2 is YFSETQ. The CDR3 loop spans 15 amino acids. V trimming: 6 bases; J trimming: 1 base; junction bases outside the gene matches: 6. CDR3 coding DNA: TGCGCCAGCACCGAAGCGGGGCTGAACACCGGGGAGCTGTTTTTT. Translated, it gives CASTEAGLNTGELFF. The full variable domain, rest sourced from reference TRBV5-1 and TRBJ2-2, is KAGVTQTPRYLIKTRGQQVTLSCSPISGHRSVSWYQQTPGQGLQFLFEYFSETQRNKGNFPGRFSGRQFSNSRSEMNVSTLELGDSALYLCASTEAGLNTGELFFGEGSRLTVL.

This clone was counted a single time. This chain connects TRBV15 to TRBJ1-6, with TRBD1 matching over 7 bases. The germline gives CDR1 LNHNV, CDR2 YYDKDF (reference sequence). The V segment lost 5 bases and the J segment 9 bases; nucleotides outside the gene matches: 4. The CDR3 has 13 residues. The CDR3 here is CATSGDSSSPLHF. Here the CDR3 DNA reads TGTGCCACCAGCGGGGACAGTAGTTCACCCCTCCACTTT. Filled out from reference TRBV15 and TRBJ1-6, the complete variable domain reads DAMVIQNPRYQVTQFGKPVTLSCSQTLNHNVMYWYQQKSSQAPKLLFHYYDKDFNNEADTPDNFQSRRPNTSFCFLDIRSPGLGDTAMYLCATSGDSSSPLHFGNGTRLTVT.

This chain connects TRBV11-2 to TRBJ1-1; D call uncertain. There are 13 residues in the CDR3. Germline CDR1 SGHAT, CDR2 FQNNGV. Trimming pared 1 base from V and 1 base from J, leaving 4 bases between. This chain's CDR3 is CASSLGANTEAFF. Written as DNA, the CDR3 is TGTGCCAGCAGCTTAGGGGCGAACACTGAAGCTTTCTTT.

The chain is built from TRBV20-1 and TRBJ2-1; a possible D gene is TRBD2 (6 bases). V lost 6 bases, J lost 5 bases, and 8 bases lay in between. This CDR3 is 11 amino acids long. Germline CDR1 DFQATT, CDR2 SNEGSKA (reference sequence). The CDR3 here is CSAGGNNEQFF. CDR3 DNA sequence: TGCAGTGCGGGGGGAAACAATGAGCAGTTCTTC.

This clone appeared once. The chain links TRBV19 to TRBJ1-2, with D possibly TRBD1 on 5 matching bases. V lost 5 bases to trimming and J lost 5 bases, with 12 bases between them. The CDR3 has 13 amino acids. The V gene's germline CDR1 is LNHDA and CDR2 SQIVND (reference sequence). CDR3 in amino acids: CASSAASGYGYTF. CDR3 nucleotides: TGTGCCAGTAGTGCAGCTTCAGGGTATGGCTACACCTTC.

J is TRBJ1-2 and V is TRBV7-9, with 9 bases identical to TRBD1. The CDR3 spans 15 residues. Germline V lookup: CDR1 SEHNR, CDR2 FQNEAQ (reference sequence). J lost 2 bases, V lost 6 bases, and 7 bases had no gene match. The CDR3 sequence is CASRRSDRGNYGYTF. The CDR3 nucleotides are TGTGCCAGCAGGAGGTCGGACAGGGGAAACTATGGCTACACCTTC.

The CDR3 protein is CASSPFRTNQETQYF. The CDR3 DNA follows: TGTGCCAGCAGCCCCTTCAGGACTAACCAAGAGACCCAGTACTTC. The J gene is TRBJ2-5, the V gene TRBV7-8; TRBD2 might be the D (6 bases). The CDR3 runs 15 residues. Germline-derived CDR1 and CDR2 are SGHVS and FQNEAQ. V lost 5 bases and J 0 bases, leaving 13 bases between the germline ends.

V gene TRBV28 combines with J gene TRBJ2-5, with 10 nucleotides matching TRBD2. Germline CDR1 MDHEN, CDR2 SYDVKM. Losses at the gene ends were 8 bases for V and 5 bases for J; bases not matched to a gene: 8. The CDR3 is 14 residues long. The CDR3 bases are TGTGCCAGCGAATATAGCGGGGGGAGGGAGACCCAGTACTTC. It codes for CASEYSGGRETQYF.

V usage is TRBV29-1 and J usage is TRBJ2-1; 8 bases are a match to TRBD2. Trimming removed 0 bases from V and 8 bases from J; junction bases left unmatched: 15. The V gene's germline CDR1 is SQVTM and CDR2 ANQGSEA. There are 17 residues in the CDR3. Written as DNA, the CDR3 is TGCAGCGTTGAAGAACCAAACGGGGGGGGAAGGTTGGATGAGCAGTTCTTC. Translated, it gives CSVEEPNGGGRLDEQFF.

The V gene is TRBV6-1, the J gene TRBJ2-7, with a weak D call TRBD1 (6 bases). The germline V gene has CDR1 MNHNS and CDR2 SASEGT. Trimming shortened V by 3 bases and J by 0 bases, and 12 bases separated the two germline ends. The CDR3 loop spans 15 amino acids. In nucleotides, the CDR3 is TGTGCCAGCAGTGAGGACAGATCCGGCTCCTACGAGCAGTACTTC. Its translation: CASSEDRSGSYEQYF.

This chain connects TRBV2 to TRBJ1-1; 7 bases match TRBD1. Germline CDR1 reads SNHLY; CDR2 reads FYNNEI. This CDR3 contains 14 residues. The ends lost 6 bases at V and 1 base at J; junction bases unmatched: 5. The CDR3 coding sequence is TGTGCCAGCAGGTTGGGACAGACGAACACTGAAGCTTTCTTT. Protein sequence: CASRLGQTNTEAFF.

The chain couples TRBV28 to TRBJ1-4; 10 nucleotides align to TRBD1. This CDR3 comprises 15 residues. The V gene end was trimmed by 1 base and the J gene end by 10 bases; junction bases not matched to a gene: 6. The V gene's germline CDR1 is MDHEN and CDR2 SYDVKM. In nucleotides, the CDR3 is TGTGCCAGCAGTTTATCGACAGGGGGCGCGGGAAAACTGTTTTTT. It yields the protein CASSLSTGGAGKLFF.

The chain carries TRBV12-3 or TRBV12-4 and TRBJ1-2, with 8 bases that match TRBD1. The CDR3 runs to 13 residues. V shed 3 bases and J 8 bases; nucleotides not matched to a gene: 5. The CDR3 is CASSFQGARGYTF. DNA of the CDR3: TGTGCCAGCAGTTTCCAGGGGGCGCGGGGCTACACCTTC.

The rearrangement joins TRBV7-9 to TRBJ2-7, with TRBD1 identical over 7 bases. This CDR3 contains 14 residues. J gave up 4 bases and V 1 base, and 4 bases lay outside the gene matches. Germline V CDR1 and CDR2: SEHNR, FQNEAQ (reference sequence). CDR3: CASSLGGTVYEQYF. As DNA, the CDR3 is TGTGCCAGCAGCTTAGGAGGGACAGTATACGAGCAGTACTTC.

This chain links TRBV27 with TRBJ1-2, with D tentatively TRBD1 (6 bases). The CDR3 runs to 14 residues. Deletions cut 5 bases from V and 5 bases from J, with 15 bases between. The V gene's germline CDR1 is MNHEY and CDR2 SMNVEV (reference sequence). This CDR3 is CASSPRGGGYGYTF. The DNA of the CDR3 is TGTGCCAGCAGTCCCCGGGGGGGCGGGTATGGCTACACCTTC.

This clone was found a few times. The rearrangement joins TRBV30 to TRBJ2-5, with D possibly matching TRBD1 (6 bases). Germline CDR1 and CDR2: GTSNPN and SVGIG (reference sequence). The V gene lost 1 base and the J gene lost 7 bases, with 10 bases spanning the gap. There are 12 residues in the CDR3. DNA for the CDR3: TGTGCCTGGAGTGGAGGGGGAGTGACCCAGTACTTC. Amino acid sequence: CAWSGGGVTQYF. The whole variable domain, remainder taken from reference TRBV30 and TRBJ2-5, is SQTIHQWPATLVQPVGSPLSLECTVEGTSNPNLYWYRQAAGRGLQLLFYSVGIGQISSEVPQNLSASRPQDRQFILSSKKLLLSDSGFYLCAWSGGGVTQYFGPGTRLLVL.

This chain connects TRBV5-5 to TRBJ2-7, with TRBD1 identical over 7 bases. The V gene end was trimmed by 7 bases and the J gene end by 1 base; junction bases not matched to a gene: 8. The germline V gene encodes CDR1 SGHKS and CDR2 YYEKEE (reference sequence). This CDR3 region has 14 residues. The CDR3 bases are TGTGCCAGCGAGTTTGGGACAGAGTCCTACGAGCAGTACTTC. Its translation is CASEFGTESYEQYF.

The rearrangement links TRBV27 to TRBJ1-1; unclear D gene. Per the germline V gene, CDR1 is MNHEY and CDR2 is SMNVEV (reference sequence). V lost 2 bases, J lost 4 bases, and 8 bases lay in between. The CDR3 totals 13 residues. CDR3 region: CASSLLGGTEAFF. DNA for the CDR3: TGTGCCAGCAGTTTACTGGGAGGCACTGAAGCTTTCTTT.

The chain couples TRBV3-1 (or the pseudogene TRBV3-2) to TRBJ2-3; 7 bases align to TRBD2. The J segment lost 2 bases and the V segment lost 1 base, leaving 3 bases of the junction unmatched. This CDR3 has 15 residues. Germline V gene lookup returns CDR1 LGHDT and CDR2 YNNKEL (reference sequence). The CDR3: CASSQASGITDTQYF. CDR3 DNA sequence: TGTGCCAGCAGCCAAGCGAGCGGGATCACAGATACGCAGTATTTT.

This chain links TRBV28 with TRBJ2-5, with 8 nucleotides matching TRBD1. The CDR3 covers 15 residues. CDR1 is MDHEN and CDR2 is SYDVKM in the germline V gene. The ends lost 4 bases at V and 4 bases at J; junction bases unmatched: 8. CDR3 nucleotide sequence: TGTGCCAGCAGTTGGTCGGACAGGGCGGGAGAGACCCAGTACTTC. This encodes CASSWSDRAGETQYF.

V usage is TRBV6-6 and J usage is TRBJ1-2; D call uncertain. In germline, CDR1 is MNHNY, CDR2 SVGAGI (reference sequence). This CDR3 is 13 amino acids long. The V gene lost 8 bases and the J gene lost 6 bases, with 16 bases spanning the gap. This CDR3 is CASGPQAENGYTF. CDR3 DNA sequence: TGTGCCAGCGGCCCCCAGGCGGAAAATGGCTACACCTTC.

The genes are TRBV7-2 and TRBJ2-7, with TRBD2 matching 8 bases. CDR1 and CDR2 (germline): SGHTA, FQGNSA. This CDR3 has 14 amino acids. V gave up 2 bases and J gave up 5 bases; unmatched junction bases: 5. CDR3 in DNA: TGTGCCAGCAGCTTAACGGGGGGGCGGGACGAGCAGTACTTC. Its protein is CASSLTGGRDEQYF.

The CDR3 DNA reads as TGTGCCAGCAGTTATATTGGCGGGGGGTCCACCGGGGAGCTGTTTTTT. Protein product: CASSYIGGGSTGELFF. V is TRBV6-2 or TRBV6-3 and J is TRBJ2-2, with 8 bases identical to TRBD2. CDR1 and CDR2 from the germline V gene are MNHEY and SVGEGT. Trimming at V came to 3 bases and at J to 4 bases, leaving 7 bases not matched to a gene. The CDR3 consists of 16 residues.